Each of the 26 T cell receptor beta chains below was sequenced from the same sample in a study of T cell responses to AZD1222 COVID-19 vaccine. Libraries were prepared by immunoSEQ multiplex PCR; TCRdb keeps only in-frame clonotypes and omits some of them. The profile covers roughly 150,000 clones, with more than 75% appearing a single time and 5% taken by the ten largest. The input for sequencing was peripheral blood, taken on day 0 of AZD1222 vaccination. These receptors were obtained from an adult in good health.

This rearrangement joins TRBV6-6 to TRBJ1-2; D is uncertain. The CDR3 consists of 16 residues. Germline V CDR1 and CDR2: MNHNY, SVGAGI (reference sequence). With 0 bases removed from V and 8 bases from J, the gap between germline ends came to 19 bases. CDR3 coding DNA: TGTGCCAGCAGTTACTCACCCAGTCGAAGCCCGGGCGGCTACACCTTC. Translation: CASSYSPSRSPGGYTF.

This chain links TRBV15 with TRBJ2-2; D gene uncertain. V was cut by 6 bases and J by 6 bases, with 17 bases left in between. The CDR3 sequence is 15 residues long. From germline, CDR1 is LNHNV and CDR2 YYDKDF (reference sequence). The CDR3 nucleotides read TGTGCCACCAGTTTAGAGATATTGCAGGCCGGGGAGCTGTTTTTT. Translating gives CATSLEILQAGELFF. Full variable domain (outside the CDR3, taken from reference TRBV15 and TRBJ2-2): DAMVIQNPRYQVTQFGKPVTLSCSQTLNHNVMYWYQQKSSQAPKLLFHYYDKDFNNEADTPDNFQSRRPNTSFCFLDIRSPGLGDTAMYLCATSLEILQAGELFFGEGSRLTVL.

The V gene is TRBV11-3, the J gene TRBJ2-2; D uncertain. Trimming took off 1 base at V and 6 bases at J, with 3 bases between the two ends. This CDR3 comprises 12 residues. Per the germline V gene, CDR1 is SGHNT and CDR2 is YENEEA. This CDR3 is CASSLAPGELFF. In DNA form, the CDR3 reads TGTGCCAGCAGCTTAGCCCCCGGGGAGCTGTTTTTT.

The chain is built from TRBV19 and TRBJ1-1, with 9 bases that match TRBD1. The trim removed 5 bases at V and 2 bases at J, leaving 6 bases unmatched. The CDR3 has 15 amino acids. Germline assignment: CDR1 LNHDA and CDR2 SQIVND (reference sequence). Here the CDR3 reads CASSLDRGGNTEAFF. The CDR3 nucleotides are TGTGCCAGTAGTTTGGACAGGGGAGGAAACACTGAAGCTTTCTTT.

The chain employs TRBV28 and TRBJ1-2, with TRBD1 matching over 7 bases. Per germline, CDR1 MDHEN and CDR2 SYDVKM. The trim removed 4 bases at V and 5 bases at J, leaving 7 bases unmatched. The CDR3 extends over 14 amino acids. The CDR3 protein is CASSSPGTDYGYTF. The CDR3 nucleotides read TGTGCCAGCAGTTCCCCCGGGACAGATTATGGCTACACCTTC.

The chain recombines TRBV27 with TRBJ2-7, with 12 bases matching TRBD2. The CDR3 consists of 19 residues. Germline V gene sequence: CDR1 MNHEY, CDR2 SMNVEV (reference sequence). Losses at the gene ends were 5 bases for V and 3 bases for J; bases not matched to a gene: 17. This chain's CDR3 is CASSPPASSGRANLYEQYF. The CDR3 DNA follows: TGTGCCAGCAGTCCCCCCGCGTCTAGCGGGAGGGCCAATCTCTACGAGCAGTACTTC.

J is TRBJ2-4 and V is TRBV30; D call uncertain. CDR3 size: 12 residues. V lost 2 bases and J lost 0, with 2 bases in between. Germline V CDR1 and CDR2: GTSNPN, SVGIG (reference sequence). CDR3 region: CAWSIAKNIQYF. The CDR3 coding sequence is TGTGCCTGGAGTATAGCCAAAAACATTCAGTACTTC.

This chain joins TRBV28 and TRBJ1-2; D remains unclear. Trimming took 5 bases from V and 0 from J, leaving 10 bases between them. Germline V lookup: CDR1 MDHEN, CDR2 SYDVKM. The CDR3 has 14 residues. The CDR3 DNA is TGTGCCAGCAGTGTGATCGGGACTAACTATGGCTACACCTTC. It is translated as CASSVIGTNYGYTF.

The CDR3 region has the DNA TGTGCCATCAGTCGGGACGTAGATCAGCCCCAGCATTTT. Protein product: CAISRDVDQPQHF. The rearrangement links TRBV10-3 to TRBJ1-5; D perhaps matches TRBD1 (5 bases). V lost 5 bases to trimming and J lost 5 bases, with 10 bases between them. CDR3 length: 13 residues. The germline V gene has CDR1 ENHRY and CDR2 SYGVKD.

In its sample, this clone was seen many times. The rearrangement uses TRBV3-1 (or the pseudogene TRBV3-2) and TRBJ2-5; TRBD2 matches 9 bases. Germline V gives CDR1 LGHDT, CDR2 YNNKEL (reference sequence). V lost 1 base, J lost 5 bases, and 5 bases stayed unmatched. The CDR3 spans 15 residues. DNA for the CDR3: TGTGCCAGCAGCCAAGTAGCGGGGGTCAGGGAGACCCAGTACTTC. Translation gives CASSQVAGVRETQYF.

V usage is TRBV7-2 and J usage is TRBJ1-3; D ambiguous. The CDR3 runs to 16 residues. Trimming removed 1 base from V and 0 bases from J, with 10 bases in between. Germline V gene lookup returns CDR1 SGHTA and CDR2 FQGNSA. The CDR3 protein is CASSLDRLSSGNTIYF. CDR3 coding DNA: TGTGCCAGCAGCTTAGATCGTCTGAGCTCTGGAAACACCATATATTTT.

V usage is TRBV7-9 and J usage is TRBJ2-1, with TRBD2 identical over 8 bases. From germline, CDR1 is SEHNR and CDR2 FQNEAQ (reference sequence). The length of the CDR3 is 16 residues. Trimming cost V 5 bases and J 3 bases; bases outside gene matches: 9. CDR3 sequence: CASSGRGSGSYNEQFF. The CDR3, as DNA: TGTGCCAGCAGCGGGCGTGGCAGCGGGAGCTACAATGAGCAGTTCTTC.

The J gene is TRBJ1-3, the V gene TRBV19; D is unresolved. Germline CDR1 LNHDA, CDR2 SQIVND (reference sequence). This CDR3 region has 11 residues. V lost 3 bases and J 8 bases, leaving 5 bases between the germline ends. CDR3 DNA sequence: TGTGCCAGTAGTATTTGGGACACCATATATTTT. Protein product: CASSIWDTIYF.

This chain links TRBV28 with TRBJ1-2; possible D gene TRBD1, 6 bases. Per the germline V gene, CDR1 is MDHEN and CDR2 is SYDVKM. The length of the CDR3 is 17 residues. The V gene lost 3 bases and the J gene lost 4 bases, with 21 bases spanning the gap. The chain's CDR3 is CASSLGEGGPLSYGYTF. In nucleotides, the CDR3 is TGTGCCAGCAGTTTGGGGGAGGGGGGCCCCCTATCCTATGGCTACACCTTC.

This clone showed up just once. The chain carries TRBV5-5 and TRBJ2-2, with D perhaps assigned TRBD1 or TRBD2 (5 bases each). Germline lookup yields CDR1 SGHKS and CDR2 YYEKEE (reference sequence). V was pared by 2 bases and J by 5 bases, with 10 bases between. The CDR3 totals 14 residues. The CDR3 bases are TGTGCCAGCAGCTTCGGGACCCAAACCGGGGAGCTGTTTTTT. Protein sequence: CASSFGTQTGELFF.

The chain joins TRBV7-2 to TRBJ2-1; 11 nucleotides align to TRBD2. Germline values: CDR1 SGHTA, CDR2 FQGNSA. J lost 2 bases, V lost 7 bases, and 7 bases had no gene match. This CDR3 spans 16 amino acids. CDR3 amino acids: CASMRTSGHPYNEQFF. CDR3 sequence (DNA): TGTGCCAGCATGCGGACTAGCGGGCATCCCTACAATGAGCAGTTCTTC.

The rearrangement links TRBV7-9 to TRBJ2-1, with 7 bases fitting TRBD1. CDR1 and CDR2 from the germline V gene are SEHNR and FQNEAQ (reference sequence). V shed 3 bases, J shed 2 bases, and the junction held 1 base outside the gene matches. The CDR3 has 14 residues. The CDR3 spells CASSFGTAYNEQFF. The CDR3, as DNA: TGTGCCAGCAGCTTTGGGACAGCCTACAATGAGCAGTTCTTC. The entire variable domain, with the rest obtained from reference TRBV7-9 and TRBJ2-1, is as follows: DTGVSQNPRHKITKRGQNVTFRCDPISEHNRLYWYRQTLGQGPEFLTYFQNEAQLEKSRLLSDRFSAERPKGSFSTLEIQRTEQGDSAMYLCASSFGTAYNEQFFGPGTRLTVL.

This chain links TRBV18 with TRBJ1-4, with 9 nucleotides matching TRBD1. The V segment lost 2 bases and the J segment 8 bases; nucleotides outside the gene matches: 3. Germline V gene sequence: CDR1 KGHSH, CDR2 LQKENI. The CDR3 has 14 amino acids. The DNA for the CDR3 is TGTGCCAGCTCACCAAGGACAGGGGTGGAAAAACTGTTTTTT. Translation: CASSPRTGVEKLFF.

The chain has TRBV5-1 and TRBJ2-1; 9 bases fit TRBD1. Germline CDR1 and CDR2: SGHRS and YFSETQ. V shed 3 bases and J 7 bases; nucleotides not matched to a gene: 5. This CDR3 comprises 14 residues. This CDR3 reads CASSWRTGENEQFF. The CDR3 coding sequence is TGCGCCAGCAGCTGGAGGACAGGGGAAAATGAGCAGTTCTTC.

The chain links TRBV9 to TRBJ1-3; 9 nucleotides match TRBD1. V was pared by 2 bases and J by 0 bases, with 0 bases of the junction left unmatched. Germline CDR1 reads SGDLS; CDR2 reads YYNGEE. The CDR3 loop spans 15 amino acids. The CDR3 DNA sequence: TGTGCCAGCAGCGTGACAGGGGGCTCTGGAAACACCATATATTTT. This sequence encodes CASSVTGGSGNTIYF.

The V gene is TRBV19, the J gene TRBJ2-5, with TRBD2 matching over 10 bases. With V trimmed by 4 bases and J by 4 bases, 6 bases remained unmatched. The CDR3 covers 15 residues. Per germline, CDR1 LNHDA and CDR2 SQIVND (reference sequence). The CDR3 coding sequence is TGTGCCAGTAGTAGGACACTAGCGGGGCGAGAGACCCAGTACTTC. It codes for CASSRTLAGRETQYF.

The chain employs TRBV7-6 and TRBJ2-7; D may correspond to TRBD1 or TRBD2 (5 bases each). The V end lost 1 base, the J end lost 1 base, and 14 bases lay between the germline ends. Germline loops: CDR1 SGHVS, CDR2 FNYEAQ. The CDR3 runs to 16 residues. The CDR3 bases are TGTGCCAGCAGCTTAGTCGGGACCTCCCCTTCCTACGAGCAGTACTTC. This codes for CASSLVGTSPSYEQYF.

The chain recombines TRBV7-9 with TRBJ1-4; D is perhaps TRBD1 (6 bases). V lost 7 bases and J lost 6, with 15 bases in between. Germline V gene lookup returns CDR1 SEHNR and CDR2 FQNEAQ (reference sequence). The CDR3 has 14 residues. This CDR3 is CASTFGNRDEKLFF. The CDR3 DNA reads TGTGCCAGCACCTTTGGAAACAGGGATGAAAAACTGTTTTTT.

The chain links TRBV7-2 to TRBJ2-1; D unclear. Germline CDR1 and CDR2: SGHTA and FQGNSA. The CDR3 length is 13 residues. V gave up 1 base and J gave up 10 bases, with 11 bases separating them. Here the CDR3 reads CASSLDHQLEQFF. As DNA, the CDR3 is TGTGCCAGCAGCTTAGATCATCAGCTAGAGCAGTTCTTC.

This clone was counted a single time. The chain has TRBV14 and TRBJ2-7; D is unclear. The CDR3 is 15 residues long. In germline, CDR1 is SGHDN, CDR2 FVKESK. V lost 1 base and J 2 bases, leaving 12 bases between the germline ends. The CDR3 DNA reads TGTGCCAGCAGCCAAGTAGTTTTAGAACCCTACGAGCAGTACTTC. Translation gives CASSQVVLEPYEQYF.

This chain joins TRBV6-5 and TRBJ2-5, with no clear D. V was clipped by 2 bases and J by 1 base, with 5 bases between them. Germline values: CDR1 MNHEY, CDR2 SVGAGI. This CDR3 region has 13 residues. DNA of the CDR3: TGTGCCAGCAGTTACCAGGCCCAAGAGACCCAGTACTTC. Translation gives CASSYQAQETQYF.